A single sample gave rise to the 5 T cell receptor delta chains below, sequenced in a study of Vγ9Vδ2 T cells in congenital toxoplasmosis. TRGC- and TRDC-specific primers primed one-tube template-switch reverse transcription to make cDNA. The TRGC primer was designed to target TRGC1 and TRGC2 alike. TCRdb applied CATT to the reads for clone calling. The sample includes several hundred delta-chain clones, roughly 40% seen only once; the top ten take 40% to 55%. The sample comprised gamma-delta T cells from blood. The receptors were sampled from a child younger than 10 born to a mother with Toxoplasma gondii infection during pregnancy, either congenitally infected or uninfected (not recorded which).

This clone is labeled as medium-sized. The chain links TRDV1 to TRDJ1; the match to TRDD3 covers 10 bases. CDR1 and CDR2 from the germline V gene are TSWWSYY and QGS. Trimming took 5 bases from V and 2 from J; bases not matched to a gene: 26. CDR3 size: 22 residues. CDR3 protein: CALGPHFLLPGTGGFRTDKLIF. CDR3 nucleotide sequence: TGTGCTCTTGGGCCCCACTTCCTACTACCTGGTACTGGGGGATTTAGAACCGATAAACTCATCTTT.

A note on this clone: Given a far larger clone just one base away, this is likely a sequencing read error. The genes are TRAV23/DV6 and TRDJ1; 11 bases are a match to TRDD3. Per the germline V gene, CDR1 is NTAFDY and CDR2 is IRPDVSE (reference sequence). This CDR3 comprises 20 residues. CDR3 region: CAVAALPDRLGDMNTDKLIF. Written as DNA, the CDR3 is TGTGCCGTGGCCGCACTCCCAGATAGACTGGGGGATATGAACACCGATAAACTCATCTTT.

As to this clone: TCRdb's entry gives the protein of a much larger clone, which mismatches this DNA's translation at residue 5, likely from a read error; the protein reported here is translated from the DNA. The J gene is TRDJ3, the V gene TRDV2, with D uncertain. TCRdb supplies no J gene; here it was assigned by aligning the nucleotide sequence to germline. The V end lost 3 bases, the J end lost 2 bases, and 1 base lay between the germline ends. The CDR3 consists of 13 residues. Per the germline V gene, CDR1 is GEAIGNYY and CDR2 is EKD. The CDR3 loop reads CACDPWDTRQMFF. The CDR3 nucleotides read TGTGCCTGTGACCCCTGGGACACCCGACAGATGTTTTTC.

Comments on this clone: Translating this DNA gives a protein that differs at residue 15 from the TCRdb one, which belongs to a much larger clone; a read error is likely, and the protein shown is this translation. The J gene went uncalled, whereas the V gene is TRDV1. The CDR3 is 17 amino acids. The germline gives CDR1 TSWWSYY, CDR2 QGS. CDR3 bases: TGTGCTCTTGGGGAATTCTTGGTGACAGACCCCGCCGTTGGACCCATCTTT. The encoded protein is CALGEFLVTDPAVGPIF.

On this clone: This likely came from a read error, as a far larger clone is one base away. The J gene is TRDJ3, the V gene TRDV2, with D possibly TRDD3 on 5 matching bases. The CDR3 sequence is 17 residues long. From germline, CDR1 is GEAIGNYY and CDR2 EKD. The V gene lost 1 base and the J gene lost 0 bases, with 9 bases spanning the gap. CDR3 protein: CACDTGVYSWDTRQMFF. The CDR3 DNA reads as TGTGCCTGTGACACTGGGGTATACTCCTGGGACACCCGACAGATGTTTTTC.